Below, 3 T cell receptor beta chains from the same sample are listed, as sequenced in a study of cytomegalovirus exposure and HLA in healthy donors. With 60 Vbeta and 13 Jbeta primers, the PCR was carried out. Using immunoSEQ multiplex PCR, the repertoire was profiled, and TCRdb retains in-frame clones only, with some absent. The sample has over 150,000 clones, around 70% seen once. Material: PBMCs. Source of these receptors: a young man in good health and CMV-seronegative.

The rearrangement joins TRBV5-6 to TRBJ2-7; 11 positions agree with TRBD1. Trimming removed 4 bases from V and 6 bases from J; junction bases left unmatched: 6. The CDR3 runs 14 residues. Germline lookup yields CDR1 SGHDT and CDR2 YYEEEE. The CDR3 nucleotides are TGTGCCAGCAGCGCGGACAGGGGGCTAAGCGAGCAGTACTTC. The encoded protein is CASSADRGLSEQYF.

This clone was detected once. V usage is TRBV18 and J usage is TRBJ1-2; D gene uncertain. V lost 3 bases and J 6 bases, leaving 11 bases between the germline ends. In germline, CDR1 is KGHSH, CDR2 LQKENI. The CDR3 is made up of 13 amino acids. Written as DNA, the CDR3 is TGTGCCAGCTCACCGGGGAGAGGGAATGGCTACACCTTC. Translation: CASSPGRGNGYTF.

The chain has TRBV7-8 and TRBJ2-7; D remains ambiguous. The CDR3 contains 12 residues. Trimming shortened V by 5 bases and J by 3 bases, and 8 bases separated the two germline ends. Germline V gives CDR1 SGHVS, CDR2 FQNEAQ. The CDR3 bases are TGTGCCAGCAGCGGCGGCGACTACGAGCAGTACTTC. Residues: CASSGGDYEQYF.